This TCR beta chain was obtained from a study of blood T cell repertoires in COVID-19. Sequencing used immunoSEQ multiplex PCR; TCRdb keeps in-frame clones, though not all of them. The profile shows tens of thousands of clones, more than 60% of them singletons. CDR3 length equals 15 residues. V lost 5 bases to trimming and J lost 0 bases; unmatched junction nucleotides: 3. Per the germline V gene, CDR1 is MDHEN and CDR2 is SYDVKM. The rearrangement joins TRBV28 to TRBJ2-2; 7 nucleotides agree with TRBD1. This sequence was found in a man between 70 and 80 years old with acute or convalescent COVID-19. The sequencing sample was made of peripheral blood. The CDR3: CASSAGTANTGELFF. CDR3 coding DNA: TGTGCCAGCAGTGCCGGGACAGCGAACACCGGGGAGCTGTTTTTT. Full variable domain (missing parts from reference TRBV28 and TRBJ2-2): DVKVTQSSRYLVKRTGEKVFLECVQDMDHENMFWYRQDPGLGLRLIYFSYDVKMKEKGDIPEGYSVSREKKERFSLILESASTNQTSMYLCASSAGTANTGELFFGEGSRLTVL.